Listed below are T cell receptor beta chains from one sample, sequenced in a study of blood T cell repertoires in COVID-19. TCRdb keeps only in-frame clones here, not all; method: immunoSEQ multiplex PCR. Counted here are 50,000 to 75,000 clones, roughly 87% occurring once; the ten biggest clones make up 4.5% to 5.5%. The material sequenced was peripheral blood. The receptors were gathered from a man older than 75 in a cohort sampled during active COVID-19. The CDR3 runs from the conserved cysteine through the conserved F or W. A D gene is named only where the DNA matches it firmly. Clone size is shown for a subset of rows, as once, few, many or a class of expanded clone.

j_call: TRBJ2-3; clone_size: -; d_call: -; v_call: TRBV10-3; cdr3_aa: CAISEILAGGDTDTQYF; cdr3_nt: TGTGCCATCAGTGAGATTTTGGCCGGGGGAGACACAGATACGCAGTATTTT
j_call: TRBJ1-4; clone_size: -; d_call: -; v_call: TRBV5-1; cdr3_aa: CASSLDRAGEKLFF; cdr3_nt: TGCGCCAGCAGCTTGGACAGGGCTGGGGAAAAACTGTTTTTT
j_call: TRBJ2-1; clone_size: -; d_call: TRBD2; v_call: TRBV6-5; cdr3_aa: CASRPGTSGTNEQFF; cdr3_nt: TGTGCCAGCAGGCCCGGGACTAGCGGAACCAATGAGCAGTTCTTC
j_call: TRBJ1-1; clone_size: -; d_call: TRBD1; v_call: TRBV7-2; cdr3_aa: CASSPGQVNTEAFF; cdr3_nt: TGTGCCAGCAGCCCGGGACAGGTGAACACTGAAGCTTTCTTT
j_call: TRBJ2-1; clone_size: -; d_call: TRBD2; v_call: TRBV14; cdr3_aa: CASSQGGSGSYNEQFF; cdr3_nt: TGTGCCAGCAGCCAAGGGGGTAGCGGGAGTTACAATGAGCAGTTCTTC
j_call: TRBJ1-4; clone_size: -; d_call: -; v_call: TRBV2; cdr3_aa: CASLRREGEKLFF; cdr3_nt: TGTGCCAGCCTCCGACGGGAAGGTGAAAAACTGTTTTTT
j_call: TRBJ1-2; clone_size: -; d_call: TRBD1; v_call: TRBV12-3/TRBV12-4; cdr3_aa: CASTGDRVEGYTF; cdr3_nt: TGTGCCAGCACCGGGGACAGGGTCGAGGGCTACACCTTC
j_call: TRBJ2-7; clone_size: -; d_call: -; v_call: TRBV21-1; cdr3_aa: CASSMRQGGYEQYF; cdr3_nt: TGTGCCAGCAGCATGAGACAGGGGGGCTACGAGCAGTACTTC
j_call: TRBJ1-4; clone_size: -; d_call: -; v_call: TRBV19; cdr3_aa: CASSWTANEKLFF; cdr3_nt: TGTGCCAGTAGTTGGACAGCTAATGAAAAACTGTTTTTT
j_call: TRBJ2-7; clone_size: many; d_call: -; v_call: TRBV10-2; cdr3_aa: CASSEGHRRTRRPYEQYF; cdr3_nt: TGCGCCAGCAGTGAGGGGCACAGACGGACTCGCCGCCCCTACGAGCAGTACTTC
j_call: TRBJ2-7; clone_size: -; d_call: TRBD2; v_call: TRBV5-1; cdr3_aa: CASRSGTSGEQYF; cdr3_nt: TGCGCCAGCAGATCCGGGACTAGCGGCGAGCAGTACTTC
j_call: TRBJ2-2; clone_size: few; d_call: TRBD2; v_call: TRBV5-1; cdr3_aa: CASSLPGTSGNTGELFF; cdr3_nt: TGCGCCAGCAGCCTCCCCGGGACTAGCGGGAACACCGGGGAGCTGTTTTTT
j_call: TRBJ2-2; clone_size: -; d_call: TRBD2; v_call: TRBV5-1; cdr3_aa: CASSLSGGLRTGELFF; cdr3_nt: TGCGCCAGCAGCTTGTCGGGAGGGTTGCGGACCGGGGAGCTGTTTTTT
j_call: TRBJ1-1; clone_size: -; d_call: -; v_call: TRBV18; cdr3_aa: CASSPITGFGTEAFF; cdr3_nt: TGTGCCAGCTCACCGATAACAGGGTTTGGAACTGAAGCTTTCTTT
j_call: TRBJ2-5; clone_size: -; d_call: -; v_call: TRBV6-5; cdr3_aa: CASSYVEGPPQETQYF; cdr3_nt: TGTGCCAGCAGTTACGTGGAGGGGCCCCCTCAAGAGACCCAGTACTTC
j_call: TRBJ1-2; clone_size: -; d_call: -; v_call: TRBV6-5; cdr3_aa: CASRTPGGGYGYTF; cdr3_nt: TGTGCCAGCAGGACCCCGGGGGGCGGCTATGGCTACACCTTC
j_call: TRBJ2-1; clone_size: few; d_call: TRBD1; v_call: TRBV19; cdr3_aa: CASSMGQGALNEQFF; cdr3_nt: TGTGCCAGTAGTATGGGACAGGGGGCTCTCAATGAGCAGTTCTTC
j_call: TRBJ2-7; clone_size: -; d_call: -; v_call: TRBV5-1; cdr3_aa: CASSLEREQYF; cdr3_nt: TGCGCCAGCAGCTTGGAACGGGAGCAGTACTTC
j_call: TRBJ1-1; clone_size: -; d_call: -; v_call: TRBV9; cdr3_aa: CASSVGGHRLNTEAFF; cdr3_nt: TGTGCCAGCAGCGTAGGGGGACATCGGTTGAACACTGAAGCTTTCTTT
j_call: TRBJ2-7; clone_size: -; d_call: -; v_call: TRBV12-2; cdr3_aa: CASRFYCDEQYF; cdr3_nt: TGTGCAAGTCGCTTCTACTGCGACGAGCAGTACTTC
j_call: TRBJ1-1; clone_size: -; d_call: -; v_call: TRBV2; cdr3_aa: CASTATGMNTEAFF; cdr3_nt: TGTGCCAGCACTGCGACAGGAATGAACACTGAAGCTTTCTTT
j_call: TRBJ2-5; clone_size: -; d_call: TRBD2; v_call: TRBV6-2/TRBV6-3; cdr3_aa: CASSVRAGGRETQYF; cdr3_nt: TGTGCCAGCAGTGTCCGGGCGGGGGGAAGGGAGACCCAGTACTTC
j_call: TRBJ2-5; clone_size: -; d_call: -; v_call: TRBV6-5; cdr3_aa: CARHSNKAETQYF; cdr3_nt: TGTGCCAGGCACTCGAATAAAGCGGAGACCCAGTACTTC
j_call: TRBJ2-3; clone_size: -; d_call: TRBD2; v_call: TRBV3-1/TRBV3-2; cdr3_aa: CASSFIAGGRTDTQYF; cdr3_nt: TGTGCCAGCAGTTTCATAGCGGGGGGACGCACAGATACGCAGTATTTT
j_call: TRBJ2-2; clone_size: -; d_call: TRBD1; v_call: TRBV30; cdr3_aa: CAWTGGYGGTGELFF; cdr3_nt: TGTGCCTGGACAGGGGGCTACGGAGGGACCGGGGAGCTGTTTTTT
j_call: TRBJ2-6; clone_size: -; d_call: -; v_call: TRBV7-7; cdr3_aa: CASSPRGTGANVLTF; cdr3_nt: TGTGCCAGCAGCCCCCGGGGTACTGGGGCCAACGTCCTGACTTTC
j_call: TRBJ2-1; clone_size: once; d_call: -; v_call: TRBV11-2; cdr3_aa: CASSLDLANNEQFF; cdr3_nt: TGTGCCAGCAGCTTAGACTTGGCAAACAATGAGCAGTTCTTC
j_call: TRBJ2-7; clone_size: -; d_call: -; v_call: TRBV19; cdr3_aa: CASSMLGTSYEQYF; cdr3_nt: TGTGCCAGTAGTATGCTAGGGACTTCCTACGAGCAGTACTTC
j_call: TRBJ1-6; clone_size: -; d_call: -; v_call: TRBV7-9; cdr3_aa: CASSFGSSYNSPLHF; cdr3_nt: TGTGCCAGCAGCTTTGGGAGCTCCTATAATTCACCCCTCCACTTT
j_call: TRBJ2-3; clone_size: -; d_call: TRBD2; v_call: TRBV4-2; cdr3_aa: CASSQDRTSGGFDTQYF; cdr3_nt: TGTGCCAGCAGCCAAGATCGGACTAGCGGGGGATTTGATACGCAGTATTTT
j_call: TRBJ2-7; clone_size: -; d_call: TRBD1; v_call: TRBV18; cdr3_aa: CASSPDRGANEQYF; cdr3_nt: TGTGCCAGCTCACCCGACAGGGGAGCCAACGAGCAGTACTTC
j_call: TRBJ1-2; clone_size: -; d_call: -; v_call: TRBV11-2; cdr3_aa: CASSQAGGRDYGYTF; cdr3_nt: TGTGCCAGCAGCCAGGCGGGGGGGCGCGACTATGGCTACACCTTC
j_call: TRBJ1-1; clone_size: -; d_call: -; v_call: TRBV3-1/TRBV3-2; cdr3_aa: CASSQDSGLNTEAFF; cdr3_nt: TGTGCCAGCAGCCAAGATTCGGGATTGAACACTGAAGCTTTCTTT
j_call: TRBJ1-3; clone_size: -; d_call: -; v_call: TRBV2; cdr3_aa: CASRADSGNTIYF; cdr3_nt: TGTGCCAGCAGAGCTGACTCTGGAAACACCATATATTTT
j_call: TRBJ1-4; clone_size: -; d_call: TRBD1; v_call: TRBV12-5; cdr3_aa: CASGLWTGGGEKLFF; cdr3_nt: TGTGCTAGTGGTTTATGGACAGGGGGCGGTGAAAAACTGTTTTTT
j_call: TRBJ1-2; clone_size: few; d_call: TRBD1; v_call: TRBV25-1; cdr3_aa: CASMDRADGYTF; cdr3_nt: TGTGCCAGCATGGACAGGGCGGATGGCTACACCTTC
j_call: TRBJ2-1; clone_size: -; d_call: TRBD1; v_call: TRBV11-2; cdr3_aa: CASSSGGTGGLEQFF; cdr3_nt: TGTGCCAGCAGCTCTGGTGGGACAGGGGGTCTTGAGCAGTTCTTC
j_call: TRBJ1-4; clone_size: few; d_call: TRBD1; v_call: TRBV19; cdr3_aa: CASTRDRYNEKLFF; cdr3_nt: TGTGCCAGTACCCGGGACAGGTATAATGAAAAACTGTTTTTT
j_call: TRBJ2-1; clone_size: -; d_call: -; v_call: TRBV18; cdr3_aa: CASSPTGFNEQFF; cdr3_nt: TGTGCCAGCTCACCAACAGGGTTCAATGAGCAGTTCTTC
j_call: TRBJ2-7; clone_size: -; d_call: TRBD1; v_call: TRBV5-4; cdr3_aa: CASSPRDRSSHEQYF; cdr3_nt: TGTGCCAGCAGCCCCCGGGACAGGTCCTCCCACGAGCAGTACTTC
j_call: TRBJ2-7; clone_size: -; d_call: -; v_call: TRBV5-4; cdr3_aa: CASSLDQASYEQYF; cdr3_nt: TGTGCCAGCAGCTTGGACCAGGCCTCCTACGAGCAGTACTTC
j_call: TRBJ1-2; clone_size: once; d_call: TRBD1; v_call: TRBV18; cdr3_aa: CASSPTGQVNYGYTF; cdr3_nt: TGTGCCAGCTCACCAACCGGACAGGTTAACTATGGCTACACCTTC
j_call: TRBJ1-1; clone_size: -; d_call: -; v_call: TRBV18; cdr3_aa: CASSPQQNTEAFF; cdr3_nt: TGTGCCAGCTCACCACAACAGAACACTGAAGCTTTCTTT
j_call: TRBJ2-5; clone_size: once; d_call: -; v_call: TRBV4-2; cdr3_aa: CASSQEGRQETQYF; cdr3_nt: TGTGCCAGCAGCCAAGAAGGCAGGCAAGAGACCCAGTACTTC
j_call: TRBJ2-1; clone_size: -; d_call: TRBD2; v_call: TRBV7-6; cdr3_aa: CASSFGGSRANEQFF; cdr3_nt: TGTGCCAGCAGCTTCGGGGGGTCAAGGGCCAATGAGCAGTTCTTC
j_call: TRBJ1-1; clone_size: -; d_call: TRBD1; v_call: TRBV2; cdr3_aa: CASSERDSVYTEAFF; cdr3_nt: TGTGCCAGCAGCGAACGGGACAGCGTATACACTGAAGCTTTCTTT
j_call: TRBJ2-7; clone_size: -; d_call: -; v_call: TRBV6-2/TRBV6-3; cdr3_aa: CASSSQRYEQYF; cdr3_nt: TGTGCCAGCAGTTCTCAGCGGTACGAGCAGTACTTC
j_call: TRBJ2-5; clone_size: few; d_call: TRBD2; v_call: TRBV5-1; cdr3_aa: CASSPRTTSGGQETQYF; cdr3_nt: TGCGCCAGCAGCCCACGAACGACTAGCGGGGGACAAGAGACCCAGTACTTC
j_call: TRBJ2-2; clone_size: -; d_call: TRBD2; v_call: TRBV7-8; cdr3_aa: CASSLLAGPGELFF; cdr3_nt: TGTGCCAGCAGCTTACTAGCGGGACCCGGGGAGCTGTTTTTT
j_call: TRBJ1-1; clone_size: -; d_call: -; v_call: TRBV3-1/TRBV3-2; cdr3_aa: CASSQSVNTEAFF; cdr3_nt: TGTGCCAGCAGCCAATCCGTGAACACTGAAGCTTTCTTT
j_call: TRBJ1-2; clone_size: -; d_call: TRBD1; v_call: TRBV5-4; cdr3_aa: CASSLVQGERGYTF; cdr3_nt: TGTGCCAGCAGCTTGGTACAGGGGGAACGTGGCTACACCTTC
j_call: TRBJ1-4; clone_size: -; d_call: -; v_call: TRBV15; cdr3_aa: CATSRAPGTNEKLFF; cdr3_nt: TGTGCCACCAGCAGAGCCCCAGGAACTAATGAAAAACTGTTTTTT
j_call: TRBJ1-2; clone_size: -; d_call: TRBD1; v_call: TRBV28; cdr3_aa: CASSWTGYYTF; cdr3_nt: TGTGCCAGCAGTTGGACAGGGTACTACACCTTC